The sample holds many counts of the clone carrying this TCR beta chain. Its target is unknown. This CDR3 spans 15 amino acids. V was clipped by 2 bases and J by 6 bases; unmatched bases: 12. Germline CDR1 DFQATT, CDR2 SNEGSKA (reference sequence). The sample comes from a study of T cells after yellow fever vaccination. From the 5' RACE reads, TCRdb called clonotypes with MiXCR, one entry per CDR3 protein. This table has about 63,000 distinct CDR3 sequences, around 7.4% appearing once. Study observations and caveats: Abundant clonotypes from the bulk population could have been carried over as contaminants into FACS-sorted repertoires. Clonotype sharing between CD4 and CD8 compartments was small.

This sequence was found in a man aged 25-45 years who received the YFV17D yellow fever vaccine. This material consisted of CD8+ T cells sorted from PBMCs, taken 15 days after the yellow fever booster vaccination. V gene TRBV20-1 combines with J gene TRBJ2-7; 8 positions agree with TRBD2. The DNA of the CDR3 is TGCAGTGCTAGAAATAAAGCGGGAGCATTCTTCGAGCAGTACTTC. It codes for CSARNKAGAFFEQYF.